Shown below are 4 T cell receptor beta chains from a single sample sequenced in a study of T cells in Graves' hyperthyroidism and ophthalmopathy (dated by TCRdb to the late 2010s). The library came from multiplex PCR. The sequencer listed for this sample is Illumina HiSeq 2000. The TCR beta CDR3 regions were amplified from RNA transcripts. A first-round RT-PCR of the TCR CDR3 used the HTBI primer set with the Qiagen OneStep RT-PCR kit. The public reads were run again by TCRdb, first through fastp at Q25 and then through MiXCR, and only productive beta chains were kept. One record per CDR3 amino acid sequence lists the most common genes and DNA. The sample table records about 560,000 distinct CDR3 sequences; approximately 14% of these occur just once. Under 8% of the sample rests with the top ten. Sample: blood. These receptors were collected from a woman between 25 and 40 years old with Graves' hyperthyroidism.

J is TRBJ2-1 and V is TRBV4-3, with TRBD2 matching over 13 bases. From germline, CDR1 is LGHNA and CDR2 YSLEER. The junction had 5 bases not matched to a gene; V was cut back by 7 bases and J by 5 bases. CDR3 length equals 15 residues. CDR3 coding DNA: TGCGCCAGCACGTTCGGGACTAGCGGGGACAATGAGCAGTTCTTC. It translates to CASTFGTSGDNEQFF.

This clonotype was recorded at least ten times. The rearrangement links TRBV14 to TRBJ2-1, with TRBD2 identical over 8 bases. J was trimmed by 9 bases and V by 2 bases; bases with no gene match: 9. The CDR3 runs to 15 residues. Germline V lookup: CDR1 SGHDN, CDR2 FVKESK. CDR3 protein: CASSQPGRASREQFF. The CDR3 coding sequence is TGTGCCAGCAGCCAACCCGGGAGGGCGTCGCGTGAGCAGTTCTTC.

This clonotype was seen many times. The J gene is TRBJ1-2, the V gene TRBV2; 8 nucleotides match TRBD1. The CDR3 runs to 13 residues. Germline CDR1 reads SNHLY; CDR2 reads FYNNEI. V was pared by 3 bases and J by 7 bases, with 4 bases of the junction left unmatched. The CDR3 coding sequence is TGTGCCAGCAGTGACTTGCAGGGGGCTGGCTACACCTTC. It codes for CASSDLQGAGYTF. Full variable domain (outside the CDR3, taken from reference TRBV2 and TRBJ1-2): EPEVTQTPSHQVTQMGQEVILRCVPISNHLYFYWYRQILGQKVEFLVSFYNNEISEKSEIFDDQFSVERPDGSNFTLKIRSTKLEDSAMYFCASSDLQGAGYTFGSGTRLTVV.

This clonotype was counted many times. This chain links TRBV15 with TRBJ2-2; a possible D gene is TRBD2 (6 bases). The V and J ends lost 1 base and 2 bases respectively, with 8 bases between them. This CDR3 comprises 15 residues. The germline gives CDR1 LNHNV, CDR2 YYDKDF (reference sequence). The CDR3 DNA sequence: TGTGCCACCAGCAGAGGACTAGGTAACACCGGGGAGCTGTTTTTT. This gives the protein CATSRGLGNTGELFF. The full variable domain, in which reference TRBV15 and TRBJ2-2 provide the parts outside the CDR3, is DAMVIQNPRYQVTQFGKPVTLSCSQTLNHNVMYWYQQKSSQAPKLLFHYYDKDFNNEADTPDNFQSRRPNTSFCFLDIRSPGLGDTAMYLCATSRGLGNTGELFFGEGSRLTVL.